These 17 T cell receptor beta chains originate from one sample sequenced in a study of human T cells and chemical hapten exposure. TCRdb re-derived calls from the RACE reads in MiXCR, one entry per CDR3 protein. The sample carries more than 150,000 distinct CDR3 sequences, about 25% recorded once. Regarding time point: patch test 3, about 24 weeks after DPC sensitization. Treatment of the sample: therapeutic diphenylcyclopropenone sensitization with weekly scalp DPC. The material was whole blood, obtained in connection with sensitization to the hapten diphenylcyclopropenone (DPC). The receptors were gathered from a woman in her thirties or forties with alopecia areata. Some clones in this sample may be carry-over from other donors' samples.

This clonotype has a handful of counts. The J gene is TRBJ2-7, the V gene TRBV7-2, with D maybe TRBD2 (5 bases). The germline CDR1 and CDR2 sequences are SGHTA and FQGNSA. CDR3 length equals 15 residues. The germline V and J ends were trimmed by 2 bases and 7 bases, with 18 bases remaining between them. The CDR3 nucleotides are TGTGCCAGCAGCTTACAAGGCCTAGCAGGCGGGGAGCAGTACTTC. Its protein is CASSLQGLAGGEQYF.

A few counts support this clonotype. The chain is built from TRBV2 and TRBJ2-5; D gene ambiguous. This CDR3 region has 11 residues. The germline gives CDR1 SNHLY, CDR2 FYNNEI. Trimming pared 5 bases from V and 7 bases from J, leaving 8 bases between. In DNA form, the CDR3 reads TGTGCCAGCAGTTCACGAGGGACCCAGTACTTC. This sequence encodes CASSSRGTQYF.

The V call is TRBV6-1, the J call TRBJ2-1, with D perhaps matching TRBD1 or TRBD2 (5 bases each). Germline V lookup: CDR1 MNHNS, CDR2 SASEGT. The CDR3 contains 13 residues. V was trimmed by 8 bases and J by 2 bases, leaving 10 bases between them. CDR3 DNA: TGTGCCAGCGGGACGAGGACCTACAATGAGCAGTTCTTC. Protein sequence: CASGTRTYNEQFF.

J is TRBJ1-5 and V is TRBV28; the match to TRBD1 covers 12 bases. The germline gives CDR1 MDHEN, CDR2 SYDVKM. After removal of 8 bases from V and 7 bases from J, the junction contained 3 bases not matched to a gene. This CDR3 is built from 13 residues. CDR3 in amino acids: CASQGTGGQPQHF. CDR3 sequence (DNA): TGTGCCAGCCAAGGGACAGGGGGCCAGCCCCAGCATTTT.

V usage is TRBV6-6 and J usage is TRBJ2-3; D gene ambiguous. Trimming took off 7 bases at V and 0 bases at J, with 8 bases between the two ends. There are 13 residues in the CDR3. The germline CDR1 and CDR2 sequences are MNHNY and SVGAGI (reference sequence). CDR3 DNA: TGTGCCAGCATGGCCAGTAGCACAGATACGCAGTATTTT. Protein: CASMASSTDTQYF.

This chain uses TRBV28 with TRBJ2-3; D perhaps matches TRBD1 (6 bases). This CDR3 is 15 amino acids long. Trimming left V 6 bases short and J 2 bases short, with 15 bases between. CDR1 is MDHEN, CDR2 SYDVKM, per germline. The CDR3 reads CASRPDSASTDTQYF. The CDR3 coding sequence is TGTGCCAGCAGACCGGACAGCGCTTCCACAGATACGCAGTATTTT.

At least ten counts were recorded for this clonotype. This sequence joins TRBV6-1 and TRBJ2-3; no reliable D call. The V end was cut by 6 bases, the J end by 2 bases, with 6 bases between. Germline assignment: CDR1 MNHNS and CDR2 SASEGT. The CDR3 totals 12 residues. DNA of the CDR3: TGTGCCAGCAGGGCGACCACAGATACGCAGTATTTT. This gives the protein CASRATTDTQYF.

This clonotype was detected a few times. The chain uses TRBV5-6 and TRBJ1-2; possible D gene TRBD1, 5 bases. The CDR3 length is 14 residues. Trimming took off 1 base at V and 2 bases at J, with 9 bases between the two ends. Germline V gene lookup returns CDR1 SGHDT and CDR2 YYEEEE. CDR3 sequence (DNA): TGTGCCAGCAGCTTGATTAACAGGAACTATGGCTACACCTTC. Residues: CASSLINRNYGYTF. Supplemented by reference TRBV5-6 and TRBJ1-2, the full variable domain reads DAGVTQSPTHLIKTRGQQVTLRCSPKSGHDTVSWYQQALGQGPQFIFQYYEEEERQRGNFPDRFSGHQFPNYSSELNVNALLLGDSALYLCASSLINRNYGYTFGSGTRLTVV.

V and J are TRBV29-1 and TRBJ1-4; 7 nucleotides match TRBD1. In germline, CDR1 is SQVTM, CDR2 ANQGSEA. V lost 4 bases and J lost 8; bases outside the gene matches: 10. CDR3 length: 14 residues. CDR3 sequence: CSVGAGTEGEKLFF. Written as DNA, the CDR3 is TGCAGCGTTGGAGCCGGGACAGAAGGAGAAAAACTGTTTTTT.

The chain is built from TRBV28 and TRBJ1-2, with 8 positions matching TRBD1. V shed 4 bases and J 1 base; nucleotides not matched to a gene: 5. CDR1 and CDR2 (germline): MDHEN, SYDVKM. This CDR3 has 15 amino acids. CDR3: CASSSNRGSNYGYTF. The CDR3 region has the DNA TGTGCCAGCAGTTCAAACAGGGGGAGTAACTATGGCTACACCTTC.

The sample holds a few counts of this clonotype. The chain is built from TRBV7-9 and TRBJ2-3; 7 bases agree with TRBD1. Germline V lookup: CDR1 SEHNR, CDR2 FQNEAQ (reference sequence). Trimming took 5 bases from V and 2 from J; bases not matched to a gene: 7. This CDR3 is 15 amino acids long. The CDR3 DNA reads TGTGCCAGCAGCCAAGGAGAGGGGGCCACAGATACGCAGTATTTT. Its translation is CASSQGEGATDTQYF.

The V and J genes are TRBV5-1 and TRBJ1-2; D unclear. The CDR3 covers 12 residues. Germline CDR1 and CDR2: SGHRS and YFSETQ. V was pared by 6 bases and J by 8 bases, with 14 bases between. The CDR3 DNA reads TGCGCCAGCAAAGATAACGGACGAGGCTACACCTTC. It is translated as CASKDNGRGYTF.

There are a few counts of this clonotype. The chain uses TRBV20-1 and TRBJ1-1, with TRBD1 matching 8 bases. Germline V lookup: CDR1 DFQATT, CDR2 SNEGSKA (reference sequence). The CDR3 covers 14 residues. Trimming cost V 3 bases and J 4 bases; bases outside gene matches: 7. CDR3 loop: CSASRQGASTEAFF. The CDR3 coding sequence is TGCAGTGCTAGTCGTCAGGGGGCGAGCACTGAAGCTTTCTTT.

The V call is TRBV5-6, the J call TRBJ2-3, with D uncertain. Trimming pared 0 bases from V and 2 bases from J, leaving 7 bases between. Germline CDR1 and CDR2: SGHDT and YYEEEE. CDR3 size: 14 residues. The chain's CDR3 is CASSLGHFTDTQYF. The DNA for the CDR3 is TGTGCCAGCAGCTTGGGACACTTCACAGATACGCAGTATTTT.

J is TRBJ1-2 and V is TRBV7-2; the D is unclear. The CDR3 loop spans 13 amino acids. From germline, CDR1 is SGHTA and CDR2 FQGNSA. V was clipped by 5 bases and J by 8 bases, with 15 bases between them. This CDR3 is CASSLTSLWGYTF. The CDR3, as DNA: TGTGCCAGCAGCCTAACCAGTCTATGGGGCTACACCTTC.

This sequence joins TRBV15 and TRBJ2-5; D is undetermined. The germline gives CDR1 LNHNV, CDR2 YYDKDF (reference sequence). The V gene lost 1 base and the J gene lost 4 bases, with 7 bases spanning the gap. The CDR3 extends over 13 amino acids. CDR3 region: CATSRGTAETQYF. The CDR3 DNA reads TGTGCCACCAGCAGAGGGACGGCAGAGACCCAGTACTTC. The full variable domain, completed using reference TRBV15 and TRBJ2-5, is DAMVIQNPRYQVTQFGKPVTLSCSQTLNHNVMYWYQQKSSQAPKLLFHYYDKDFNNEADTPDNFQSRRPNTSFCFLDIRSPGLGDTAMYLCATSRGTAETQYFGPGTRLLVL.

This clonotype appeared a few times. CDR3 sequence reads: CSASGGVGLETQYF. Here the CDR3 DNA reads TGCAGTGCTAGTGGCGGGGTAGGGTTAGAGACCCAGTACTTC. The V and J genes are TRBV20-1 and TRBJ2-5; tentatively, D is TRBD2 (6 bases). The CDR3 totals 14 residues. Trimming took 3 bases from V and 4 from J, leaving 15 bases between them. The germline gives CDR1 DFQATT, CDR2 SNEGSKA (reference sequence).